This is a list of T cell receptor beta chains from one sample in a study of CD8+ T cells in alopecia areata. Repertoires were generated with immunoSEQ multiplex PCR, while TCRdb's copy carries only in-frame clones and drops some. This table has over 150,000 clones, roughly 62% appearing once. Specimen: CD8+ T cells sorted from blood, collected at week 24, from a patient treated with tofacitinib. These TCRs come from a human donor with alopecia areata. The CDR3 runs from the conserved cysteine through the conserved F or W. The order of the fields is J gene, D gene, clone size, V gene, CDR3 DNA, CDR3 protein. A D gene is named only where the DNA matches it firmly. Clone size is shown for a subset of rows, as once, few, many or a class of expanded clone.

TRBJ2-1 - - TRBV11-1 TGTGCCAGCGGAGTGGGCCAAAACAATGAGCAGTTCTTC CASGVGQNNEQFF
TRBJ2-5 TRBD2 - TRBV2 TGTGCCAGCAGGGCGACTAGCGGGGGGGCAGGGGAGACCCAGTACTTC CASRATSGGAGETQYF
TRBJ2-5 TRBD2 - TRBV25-1 TGTGCCAGCAGTCCATATAGCGGGGGCGTTGAGACCCAGTACTTC CASSPYSGGVETQYF
TRBJ2-5 - - TRBV18 TGTGCCAGCTCACACTTCGACTCGGAGGGAGAGACCCAGTACTTC CASSHFDSEGETQYF
TRBJ1-1 - - TRBV7-9 TGTGCCAGCAGCCCCCTCACAGTTACTGAAGCTTTCTTT CASSPLTVTEAFF
TRBJ1-5 - - TRBV7-3 TGTGCCAGCAGCCAGCCTACCGACAGCCTGAATCAGCCCCAGCATTTT CASSQPTDSLNQPQHF
TRBJ2-2 - - TRBV7-9 TGTGCCAGCAGCCCCCCGGTGGGGAACACCGGGGAGCTGTTTTTT CASSPPVGNTGELFF
TRBJ2-1 TRBD2 few TRBV2 TGTGCCAGCAGAATAGCGGGGAACTACAATGAGCAGTTCTTC CASRIAGNYNEQFF
TRBJ1-2 - - TRBV2 TGTGCCAGCAGGACAGGCACCGGCTACACCTTC CASRTGTGYTF
TRBJ1-1 - once TRBV13 TGTGCCAGCAGCACGGTGAACACTGAAGCTTTCTTT CASSTVNTEAFF
TRBJ2-5 - few TRBV7-9 TGTGCCAGCAGCTCCGGGGGCTTGACCCAGTACTTC CASSSGGLTQYF
TRBJ2-7 - - TRBV29-1 TGCAGCGTGATGACAGGTTCCTACGAGCAGTACTTC CSVMTGSYEQYF
TRBJ1-5 - - TRBV15 TGTGCCACCAGCAGAAGGGGGGGCAATCAGCCCCAGCATTTT CATSRRGGNQPQHF
TRBJ2-3 - few TRBV29-1 TGCAGCGTTGATTGGCCGAGCACAGATACGCAGTATTTT CSVDWPSTDTQYF
TRBJ2-7 - few TRBV10-3 TGTGCCATCAGTGTCTACTCCCCAGAATCCTACGAGCAGTACTTC CAISVYSPESYEQYF
TRBJ1-6 - - TRBV5-6 TGTGCCAGCAGCTCAGGGACTGGATATAATTCACCCCTCCACTTT CASSSGTGYNSPLHF
TRBJ1-1 TRBD1 - TRBV13 TGTGCCAGCAGCTCAAGAGGGGGACAGGGGATAGCTGAAGCTTTCTTT CASSSRGGQGIAEAFF
TRBJ2-2 - once TRBV29-1 TGCAGCGTTATTCGTGCCACCGGGGAGCTGTTTTTT CSVIRATGELFF
TRBJ1-5 - - TRBV30 TGTGCCTGGAGTCCCGAGTCGGGACGCAAAGATCAGCCCCAGCATTTT CAWSPESGRKDQPQHF
TRBJ2-5 TRBD2 few TRBV30 TGTGCCTGGGACCCGGGACTAGCACAAGAGACCCAGTACTTC CAWDPGLAQETQYF